These 7 T cell receptor beta chains originate from one sample sequenced in a study of blood T cell repertoires in COVID-19. Some clones are missing from TCRdb's copy, which holds only in-frame ones; the method was immunoSEQ multiplex PCR. In the table there are about 230,000 clones, 81% of which are singletons. Sequencing input: peripheral blood. The source is a woman aged 80 or over with COVID-19, enrolled during active disease.

The rearrangement links TRBV7-8 to TRBJ2-5; D may be TRBD2 (6 bases). CDR3 size: 14 residues. The germline V gene encodes CDR1 SGHVS and CDR2 FQNEAQ. The V gene lost 3 bases and the J gene lost 7 bases, with 15 bases spanning the gap. The CDR3 DNA follows: TGTGCCAGCAGCTTCCGCCAGGAGGGGACGACCCAGTACTTC. Translated, it gives CASSFRQEGTTQYF.

This chain connects TRBV12-3 or TRBV12-4 to TRBJ1-1; 7 nucleotides agree with TRBD1. CDR3 length: 13 amino acids. J was trimmed by 7 bases and V by 7 bases; bases with no gene match: 9. The CDR3 protein is CASMTDRVGEAFF. In DNA form, the CDR3 reads TGTGCCAGCATGACCGACAGGGTGGGTGAAGCTTTCTTT.

The table lists this clone with a count of one. The chain couples TRBV20-1 to TRBJ2-7, with 8 bases identical to TRBD1. J was trimmed by 4 bases and V by 3 bases; bases with no gene match: 11. This CDR3 contains 15 residues. Germline V gene data show CDR1 as DFQATT and CDR2 as SNEGSKA (reference sequence). CDR3: CSASGPGGPRYEQYF. CDR3 DNA sequence: TGCAGTGCTAGTGGCCCAGGGGGCCCCCGGTACGAGCAGTACTTC.

The CDR3 DNA is TGTGCCAGCAGCTTGGCGAGCCGTTCGGCCCAGTACTTC. Protein product: CASSLASRSAQYF. The rearrangement joins TRBV5-4 to TRBJ2-5; no clear D gene. Germline V gene data show CDR1 as SGHNT and CDR2 as YYREEE (reference sequence). This CDR3 is 13 amino acids long. Between the trimmed V and J ends, which lost 0 bases and 9 bases, there was a span of 12 bases.

The chain is built from TRBV29-1 and TRBJ2-2; TRBD1 matches 10 bases. V dropped 7 bases and J dropped 6; count of bases not matched to a gene: 8. The CDR3 totals 14 residues. In germline, CDR1 is SQVTM, CDR2 ANQGSEA. The CDR3, as DNA: TGCAGCGCCGGACAGGGGGGATCGGCCGGGGAGCTGTTTTTT. This encodes CSAGQGGSAGELFF.

CDR3 bases: TGTGCCAGCAGCGCGGGACAGGGAGCCACCGGGGAGCTGTTTTTT. Its translation is CASSAGQGATGELFF. The V call is TRBV6-4, the J call TRBJ2-2, with 9 bases aligning to TRBD1. The V segment lost 6 bases and the J segment 4 bases; nucleotides outside the gene matches: 6. This CDR3 is 15 amino acids long. Germline CDR1 is MRHNA and CDR2 is SNTAGT.

This sequence joins TRBV7-9 and TRBJ1-2; D might be TRBD1 (5 bases). Trimming removed 1 base from V and 3 bases from J, with 12 bases in between. The V gene's germline CDR1 is SEHNR and CDR2 FQNEAQ (reference sequence). The length of the CDR3 is 15 residues. CDR3 nucleotides: TGTGCCAGCAGCTTAGGTCGCAGGGATGACTATGGCTACACCTTC. Its protein product is CASSLGRRDDYGYTF.